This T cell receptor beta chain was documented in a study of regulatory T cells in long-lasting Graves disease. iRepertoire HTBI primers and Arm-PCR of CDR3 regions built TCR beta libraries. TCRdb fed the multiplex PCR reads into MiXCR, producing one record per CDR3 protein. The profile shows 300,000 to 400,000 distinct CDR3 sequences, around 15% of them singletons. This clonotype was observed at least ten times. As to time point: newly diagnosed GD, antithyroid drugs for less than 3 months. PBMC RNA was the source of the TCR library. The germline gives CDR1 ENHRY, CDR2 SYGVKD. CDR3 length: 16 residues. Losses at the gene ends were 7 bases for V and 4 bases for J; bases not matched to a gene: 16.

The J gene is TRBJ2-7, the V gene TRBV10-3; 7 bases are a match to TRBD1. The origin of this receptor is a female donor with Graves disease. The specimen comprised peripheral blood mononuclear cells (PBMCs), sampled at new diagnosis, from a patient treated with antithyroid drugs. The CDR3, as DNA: TGTGCCATCACCCGGGTAGGGGACAGCCCCCCGTACGAGCAGTACTTC. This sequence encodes CAITRVGDSPPYEQYF.